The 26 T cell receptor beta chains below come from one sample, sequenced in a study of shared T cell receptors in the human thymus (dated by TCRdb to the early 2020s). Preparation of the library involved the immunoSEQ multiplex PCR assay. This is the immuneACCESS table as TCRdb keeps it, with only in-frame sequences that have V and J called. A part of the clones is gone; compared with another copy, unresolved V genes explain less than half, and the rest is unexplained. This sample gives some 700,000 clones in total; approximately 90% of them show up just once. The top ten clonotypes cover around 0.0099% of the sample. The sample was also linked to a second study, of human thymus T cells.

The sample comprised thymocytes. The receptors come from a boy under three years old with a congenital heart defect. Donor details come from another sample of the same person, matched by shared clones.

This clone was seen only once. The CDR3 bases are TGTGCCAGCAGCGTGTCATGTGCGGGAACCTCCTACGAGCAGTACTTC. Its translation is CASSVSCAGTSYEQYF. The chain is built from TRBV9 and TRBJ2-7; D may be TRBD2 (6 bases). Germline values: CDR1 SGDLS, CDR2 YYNGEE. The CDR3 extends over 16 amino acids. Trimming pared 2 bases from V and 0 bases from J, leaving 15 bases between.

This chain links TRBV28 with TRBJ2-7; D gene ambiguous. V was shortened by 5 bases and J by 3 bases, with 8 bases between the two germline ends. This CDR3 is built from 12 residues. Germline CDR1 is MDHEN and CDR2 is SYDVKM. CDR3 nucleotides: TGTGCCAGCAGTCCCGAGTTCTACGAGCAGTACTTC. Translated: CASSPEFYEQYF.

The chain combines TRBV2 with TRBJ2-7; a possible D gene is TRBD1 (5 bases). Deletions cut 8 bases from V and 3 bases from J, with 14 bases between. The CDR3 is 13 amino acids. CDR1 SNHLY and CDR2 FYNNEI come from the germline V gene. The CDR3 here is CASADGHHYEQYF. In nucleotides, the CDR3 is TGTGCCAGCGCTGACGGACACCACTACGAGCAGTACTTC.

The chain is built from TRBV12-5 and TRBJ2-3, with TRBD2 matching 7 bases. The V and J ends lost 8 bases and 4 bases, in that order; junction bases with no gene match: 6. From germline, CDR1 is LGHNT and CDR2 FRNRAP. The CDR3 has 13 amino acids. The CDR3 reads CASIQAGPDTQYF. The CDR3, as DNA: TGTGCTAGTATCCAAGCGGGACCAGATACGCAGTATTTT.

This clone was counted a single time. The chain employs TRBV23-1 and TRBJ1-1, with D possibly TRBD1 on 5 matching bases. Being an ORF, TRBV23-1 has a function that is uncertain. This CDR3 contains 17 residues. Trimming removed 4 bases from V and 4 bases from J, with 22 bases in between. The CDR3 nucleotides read TGCGCCAGCAGTCCTTCGGCAGGGCCCTTGGGGGGCACTGAAGCTTTCTTT. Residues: CASSPSAGPLGGTEAFF.

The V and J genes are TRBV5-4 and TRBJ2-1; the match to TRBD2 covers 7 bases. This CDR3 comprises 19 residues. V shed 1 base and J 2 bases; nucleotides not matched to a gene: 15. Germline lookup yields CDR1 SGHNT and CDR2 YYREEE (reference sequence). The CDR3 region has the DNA TGTGCCAGCAGCTTGAGGTCGCTAGCAGGACGGGAGGCCTACAATGAGCAGTTCTTC. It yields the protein CASSLRSLAGREAYNEQFF.

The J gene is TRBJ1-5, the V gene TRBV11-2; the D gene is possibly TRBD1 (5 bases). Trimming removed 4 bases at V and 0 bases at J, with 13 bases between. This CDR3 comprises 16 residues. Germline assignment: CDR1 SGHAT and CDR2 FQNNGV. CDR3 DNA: TGTGCCAGCAGCTCAATACGGGGGGATAGCAATCAGCCCCAGCATTTT. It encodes CASSSIRGDSNQPQHF.

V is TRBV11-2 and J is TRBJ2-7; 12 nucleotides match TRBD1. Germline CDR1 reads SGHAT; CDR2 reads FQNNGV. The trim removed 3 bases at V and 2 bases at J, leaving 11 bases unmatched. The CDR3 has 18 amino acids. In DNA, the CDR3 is TGTGCCAGCAGCTTGTGGGACAGGGGGCTCGGGGCGGCCTACGAGCAGTACTTC. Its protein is CASSLWDRGLGAAYEQYF.

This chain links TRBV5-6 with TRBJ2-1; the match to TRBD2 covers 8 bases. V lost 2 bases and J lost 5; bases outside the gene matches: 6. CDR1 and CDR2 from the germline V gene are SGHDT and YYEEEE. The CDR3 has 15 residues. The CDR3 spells CASSFTSGAHNEQFF. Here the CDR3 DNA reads TGTGCCAGCAGCTTCACTAGCGGTGCACACAATGAGCAGTTCTTC.

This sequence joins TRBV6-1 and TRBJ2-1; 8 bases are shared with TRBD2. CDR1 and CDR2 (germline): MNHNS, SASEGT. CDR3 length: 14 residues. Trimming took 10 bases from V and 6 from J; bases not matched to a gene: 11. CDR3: CAIGTSAPSNEQFF. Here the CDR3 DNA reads TGTGCCATCGGGACTAGTGCCCCCAGCAATGAGCAGTTCTTC.

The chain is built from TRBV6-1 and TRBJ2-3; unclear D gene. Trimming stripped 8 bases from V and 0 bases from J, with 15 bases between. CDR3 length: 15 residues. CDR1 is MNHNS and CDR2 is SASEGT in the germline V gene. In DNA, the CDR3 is TGTGCCAGCTCCTACGCGCGTGCTAGCACAGATACGCAGTATTTT. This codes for CASSYARASTDTQYF.

CDR3 sequence: CASSLTATGLEKLFF. The CDR3 bases are TGTGCCAGCAGCTTGACAGCTACAGGCCTTGAAAAACTGTTTTTT. This chain joins TRBV5-6 and TRBJ1-4, with TRBD1 as a possible D gene (5 bases). Trimming cost V 1 base and J 7 bases, with 14 bases left between them. This CDR3 contains 15 residues. Germline V gene data show CDR1 as SGHDT and CDR2 as YYEEEE.

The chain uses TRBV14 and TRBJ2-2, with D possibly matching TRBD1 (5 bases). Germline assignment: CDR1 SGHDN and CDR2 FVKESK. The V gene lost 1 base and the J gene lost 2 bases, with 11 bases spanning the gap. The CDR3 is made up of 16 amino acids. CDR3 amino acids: CASSQVGRENTGELFF. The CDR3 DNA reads TGTGCCAGCAGCCAAGTCGGCAGGGAAAACACCGGGGAGCTGTTTTTT. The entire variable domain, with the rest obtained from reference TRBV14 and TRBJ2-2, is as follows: EAGVTQFPSHSVIEKGQTVTLRCDPISGHDNLYWYRRVMGKEIKFLLHFVKESKQDESGMPNNRFLAERTGGTYSTLKVQPAELEDSGVYFCASSQVGRENTGELFFGEGSRLTVL.

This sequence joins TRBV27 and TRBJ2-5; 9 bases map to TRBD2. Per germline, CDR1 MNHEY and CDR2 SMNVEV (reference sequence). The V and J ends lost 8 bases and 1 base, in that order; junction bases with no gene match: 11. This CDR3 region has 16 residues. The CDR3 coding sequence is TGTGCCAGCGCCCCCCTGTCTAGCGGGATCCAAGAGACCCAGTACTTC. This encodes CASAPLSSGIQETQYF.

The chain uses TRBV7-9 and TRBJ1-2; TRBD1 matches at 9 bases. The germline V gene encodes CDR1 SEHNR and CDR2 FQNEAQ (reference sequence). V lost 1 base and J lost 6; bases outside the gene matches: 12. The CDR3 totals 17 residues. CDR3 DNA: TGTGCCAGCAGCTTAGTCCCCCCAGGGACAGGGACTGATGGCTACACCTTC. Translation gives CASSLVPPGTGTDGYTF.

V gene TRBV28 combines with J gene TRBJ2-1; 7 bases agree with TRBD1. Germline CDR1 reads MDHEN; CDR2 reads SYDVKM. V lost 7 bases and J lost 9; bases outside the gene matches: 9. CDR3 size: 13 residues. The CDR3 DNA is TGTGCCAGCAAGCCGACAGGGTTAAGTGAGCAGTTCTTC. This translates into CASKPTGLSEQFF.

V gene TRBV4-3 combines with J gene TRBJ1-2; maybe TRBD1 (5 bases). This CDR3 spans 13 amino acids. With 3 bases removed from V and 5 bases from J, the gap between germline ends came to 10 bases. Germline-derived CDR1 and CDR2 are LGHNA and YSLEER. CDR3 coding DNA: TGCGCCAGCAGCCACCAGGGCGAGTATGGCTACACCTTC. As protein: CASSHQGEYGYTF.

CDR3 loop: CASCRGLDGYTF. The CDR3 DNA reads as TGTGCCAGCTGCAGGGGGCTCGATGGCTACACCTTC. V gene TRBV6-1 combines with J gene TRBJ1-2; 8 bases line up with TRBD1. With 8 bases clipped from V and 6 bases from J, the junction kept 5 bases outside the gene matches. The CDR3 has 12 residues. Germline V gives CDR1 MNHNS, CDR2 SASEGT.

The CDR3 region has the DNA TGTGCCATCAGCGGCGGGAGGAGGAACGAGCAGTACTTC. Protein: CAISGGRRNEQYF. This chain joins TRBV10-3 and TRBJ2-7; TRBD2 matches at 8 bases. The V gene end was trimmed by 6 bases and the J gene end by 5 bases; junction bases not matched to a gene: 6. The germline CDR1 and CDR2 sequences are ENHRY and SYGVKD. This CDR3 has 13 amino acids.

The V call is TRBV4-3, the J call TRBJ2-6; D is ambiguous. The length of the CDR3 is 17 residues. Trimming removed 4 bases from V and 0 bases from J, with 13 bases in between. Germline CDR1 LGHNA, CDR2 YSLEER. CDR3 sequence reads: CASSPLGEHSGANVLTF. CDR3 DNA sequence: TGCGCCAGCAGCCCCTTAGGAGAACACTCTGGGGCCAACGTCCTGACTTTC.

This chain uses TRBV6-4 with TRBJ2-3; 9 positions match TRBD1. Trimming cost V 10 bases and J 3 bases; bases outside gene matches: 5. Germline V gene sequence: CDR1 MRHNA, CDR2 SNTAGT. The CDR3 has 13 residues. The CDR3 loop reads CATSGQGTDTQYF. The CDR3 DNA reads TGTGCCACCTCGGGACAGGGAACAGATACGCAGTATTTT.

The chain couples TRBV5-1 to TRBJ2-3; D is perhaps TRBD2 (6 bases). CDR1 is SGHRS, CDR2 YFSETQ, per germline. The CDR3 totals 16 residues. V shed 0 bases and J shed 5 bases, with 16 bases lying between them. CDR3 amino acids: CASSLAILATQDTQYF. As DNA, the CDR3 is TGCGCCAGCAGCTTGGCGATACTAGCTACCCAAGATACGCAGTATTTT.

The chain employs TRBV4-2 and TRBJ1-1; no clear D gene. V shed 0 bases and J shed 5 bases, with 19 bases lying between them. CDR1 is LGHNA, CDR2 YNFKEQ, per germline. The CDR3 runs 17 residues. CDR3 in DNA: TGTGCCAGCAGCCAAGAAATGCGGCCGGGTCCAGAGACTGAAGCTTTCTTT. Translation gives CASSQEMRPGPETEAFF.

CDR3 coding DNA: TGTGCCAGCAGCCAAGGACTCCCCTTTGTTAAGGATACGCAGTATTTT. This translates into CASSQGLPFVKDTQYF. This rearrangement joins TRBV4-2 to TRBJ2-3; D remains unclear. Trimming cost V 1 base and J 6 bases, with 17 bases left between them. The CDR3 has 16 amino acids. CDR1 is LGHNA and CDR2 is YNFKEQ in the germline V gene.

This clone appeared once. The CDR3 reads CASSQDSLNTGELFF. The CDR3 DNA reads as TGCGCCAGCAGCCAAGACTCCCTGAACACCGGGGAGCTGTTTTTT. The gene calls are TRBV4-3 and TRBJ2-2; no clear D gene. CDR1 is LGHNA, CDR2 YSLEER, per germline. The CDR3 consists of 15 residues. Trimming shortened V by 0 bases and J by 1 base, and 6 bases separated the two germline ends.

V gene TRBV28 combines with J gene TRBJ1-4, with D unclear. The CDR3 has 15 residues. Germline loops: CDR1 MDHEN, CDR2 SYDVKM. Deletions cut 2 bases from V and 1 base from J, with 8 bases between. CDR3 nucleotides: TGTGCCAGCAGTTTACGAGGGCTAACTAATGAAAAACTGTTTTTT. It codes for CASSLRGLTNEKLFF.